Each of the 18 T cell receptor beta chains below was sequenced from the same sample in a study of cytomegalovirus exposure and HLA in healthy donors (dated 2017 in TCRdb). Libraries came from the immunoSEQ multiplex PCR assay. For the multiplex PCR, a mixture combining 60 forward primers for TCR Vbeta segments and 13 reverse primers for TCR Jbeta segments was used. This is the immuneACCESS table as TCRdb keeps it, with only in-frame sequences that have V and J called. A part of the clones is gone; compared with another copy, unresolved V genes explain less than half, and the rest is unexplained. For this sample there are about 69,000 clones; around 68% appear just once. In total, the top ten clones hold approximately 10% of the sample. Material for sequencing was PBMCs. All receptors derive from a woman in her twenties or thirties in good health and CMV-seronegative.

This clone was counted once. The chain links TRBV5-1 to TRBJ1-1; 7 nucleotides align to TRBD1. J was trimmed by 1 base and V by 5 bases; bases with no gene match: 8. This CDR3 spans 15 amino acids. Germline V gene sequence: CDR1 SGHRS, CDR2 YFSETQ. The CDR3 DNA follows: TGCGCCAGCAGGTCGACAGGGTCAGGGAACACTGAAGCTTTCTTT. Translation: CASRSTGSGNTEAFF.

The CDR3 sequence is CASCTRENTEAFF. The CDR3 DNA reads TGTGCCAGCTGCACTAGAGAGAACACTGAAGCTTTCTTT. This chain joins TRBV6-1 and TRBJ1-1; D is unresolved. V lost 8 bases and J 1 base, leaving 11 bases between the germline ends. The CDR3 contains 13 residues. Germline-derived CDR1 and CDR2 are MNHNS and SASEGT.

This chain joins TRBV6-6 and TRBJ2-3; TRBD1 matches at 7 bases. Germline V gene lookup returns CDR1 MNHNY and CDR2 SVGAGI (reference sequence). J lost 4 bases, V lost 2 bases, and 6 bases had no gene match. The CDR3 covers 15 residues. In DNA form, the CDR3 reads TGTGCCAGCAGTTACGGCAGGGGGTTTCCAGATACGCAGTATTTT. Protein: CASSYGRGFPDTQYF.

The rearrangement joins TRBV5-6 to TRBJ2-2, with 8 bases fitting TRBD1. Germline V gene data show CDR1 as SGHDT and CDR2 as YYEEEE. V shed 2 bases, J shed 3 bases, and the junction held 6 bases outside the gene matches. CDR3 length: 16 residues. CDR3 coding DNA: TGTGCCAGCAGCTTTCGCGACAGGGGATACACCGGGGAGCTGTTTTTT. Its translation is CASSFRDRGYTGELFF.

This clone appeared once. The V call is TRBV14, the J call TRBJ2-2, with TRBD2 matching 7 bases. Trimming at V came to 4 bases and at J to 6 bases, leaving 11 bases not matched to a gene. The germline V gene has CDR1 SGHDN and CDR2 FVKESK. The CDR3 totals 16 residues. This chain's CDR3 is CASSPKAGILSGELFF. The CDR3 DNA reads TGTGCCAGCAGCCCCAAAGCGGGGATACTATCCGGGGAGCTGTTTTTT.

The chain combines TRBV12-5 with TRBJ1-2; a weak D match, TRBD1 (6 bases). Per germline, CDR1 LGHNT and CDR2 FRNRAP. This CDR3 contains 13 residues. V lost 6 bases to trimming and J lost 9 bases, with 17 bases between them. The DNA of the CDR3 is TGTGCTAGTGGCTCTCTAACAGGGACGAGCTACACCTTC. This encodes CASGSLTGTSYTF.

V is TRBV30 and J is TRBJ1-1, with a possible D match to TRBD1 (6 bases). Trimming pared 0 bases from V and 5 bases from J, leaving 13 bases between. CDR1 GTSNPN and CDR2 SVGIG come from the germline V gene (reference sequence). The CDR3 consists of 14 residues. This chain's CDR3 is CAWSVPRGRTEAFF. In DNA, the CDR3 is TGTGCCTGGAGTGTACCCAGGGGACGGACTGAAGCTTTCTTT.

This clone was observed a single time. The chain employs TRBV4-3 and TRBJ1-2; D gene uncertain. The CDR3 sequence is 14 residues long. The germline V gene encodes CDR1 LGHNA and CDR2 YSLEER. With 1 base removed from V and 7 bases from J, the gap between germline ends came to 13 bases. The CDR3 coding sequence is TGCGCCAGCAGCCAAGGACGGGTCGGCCTTGGCTACACCTTC. Protein product: CASSQGRVGLGYTF.

V gene TRBV9 combines with J gene TRBJ2-7; D is unresolved. CDR1 and CDR2 from the germline V gene are SGDLS and YYNGEE. Between the trimmed V and J ends, which lost 0 bases and 6 bases, there was a span of 10 bases. This CDR3 is built from 13 residues. Here the CDR3 reads CASSVGSPGEQYF. For the CDR3, the DNA is TGTGCCAGCAGCGTAGGATCGCCGGGCGAGCAGTACTTC.

This rearrangement joins TRBV7-3 to TRBJ2-2, with a possible D match to TRBD1 (6 bases). The CDR3 runs to 14 residues. Trimming removed 4 bases from V and 2 bases from J, with 8 bases in between. Looked up from germline, CDR1 is SGHTA and CDR2 is FQGTGA. CDR3 region: CASSSRGNTGELFF. The DNA for the CDR3 is TGTGCCAGCAGCTCCAGGGGAAACACCGGGGAGCTGTTTTTT.

The chain recombines TRBV5-1 with TRBJ2-5; D might be TRBD1 (6 bases). Looked up from germline, CDR1 is SGHRS and CDR2 is YFSETQ. The CDR3 is 14 residues long. V lost 1 base and J 0 bases, leaving 7 bases between the germline ends. CDR3 amino acids: CASSLRGNQETQYF. CDR3 in DNA: TGCGCCAGCAGCTTGAGGGGGAACCAAGAGACCCAGTACTTC.

This clone was counted a few times. The rearrangement joins TRBV4-3 to TRBJ1-5; perhaps TRBD1 as D (5 bases). The CDR3 spans 15 residues. Germline CDR1 and CDR2: LGHNA and YSLEER. V was shortened by 0 bases and J by 5 bases, with 11 bases between the two germline ends. The CDR3 spells CASSQDRVSDQPQHF. The CDR3 DNA sequence: TGCGCCAGCAGCCAAGACAGGGTGTCGGATCAGCCCCAGCATTTT.

The CDR3 loop reads CASSPYGTGVETQYF. DNA for the CDR3: TGTGCCAGTAGTCCGTACGGGACAGGGGTAGAGACCCAGTACTTC. The chain employs TRBV19 and TRBJ2-5; 10 bases are shared with TRBD1. Germline values: CDR1 LNHDA, CDR2 SQIVND (reference sequence). Unmatched junction bases numbered 7, after V lost 5 bases and J lost 4 bases. CDR3 size: 15 residues.

This chain joins TRBV4-2 and TRBJ2-7; the match to TRBD1 covers 7 bases. V gave up 4 bases and J gave up 4 bases; unmatched junction bases: 7. Germline V gene sequence: CDR1 LGHNA, CDR2 YNFKEQ. This CDR3 comprises 14 residues. DNA of the CDR3: TGTGCCAGCAGCCGACCGGACAGGACATACGAGCAGTACTTC. The encoded protein is CASSRPDRTYEQYF.

The chain links TRBV7-6 to TRBJ2-2; the match to TRBD2 covers 7 bases. This CDR3 spans 16 amino acids. With 2 bases clipped from V and 5 bases from J, the junction kept 8 bases outside the gene matches. The germline CDR1 and CDR2 sequences are SGHVS and FNYEAQ. CDR3 sequence reads: CASSLWEGRTTGELFF. In DNA, the CDR3 is TGTGCCAGCAGCTTATGGGAGGGGAGAACAACCGGGGAGCTGTTTTTT.

The chain combines TRBV11-2 with TRBJ2-7, with 8 bases that match TRBD1. Germline values: CDR1 SGHAT, CDR2 FQNNGV. The CDR3 runs to 15 residues. The V gene end was trimmed by 5 bases and the J gene end by 5 bases; junction bases not matched to a gene: 11. The CDR3 DNA follows: TGTGCCAGCAGCACCCGACCAGGGGGCATCGACGAGCAGTACTTC. It specifies CASSTRPGGIDEQYF.

The rearrangement uses TRBV7-9 and TRBJ2-7; TRBD2 aligns across 11 bases. Unmatched junction bases numbered 2, after V lost 1 base and J lost 0 bases. The CDR3 spans 16 residues. The germline V gene has CDR1 SEHNR and CDR2 FQNEAQ (reference sequence). Written as DNA, the CDR3 is TGTGCCAGCAGCTTAGGACTAGCGGGGTACTCCTACGAGCAGTACTTC. Translating gives CASSLGLAGYSYEQYF.

The chain employs TRBV5-1 and TRBJ2-1, with D perhaps matching TRBD1 (5 bases). The CDR3 has 14 residues. Trimming left V 2 bases short and J 0 bases short, with 6 bases between. CDR1 and CDR2 from the germline V gene are SGHRS and YFSETQ. The CDR3 bases are TGCGCCAGCAGCTTCGACAGCTCCTACAATGAGCAGTTCTTC. Amino acids: CASSFDSSYNEQFF.